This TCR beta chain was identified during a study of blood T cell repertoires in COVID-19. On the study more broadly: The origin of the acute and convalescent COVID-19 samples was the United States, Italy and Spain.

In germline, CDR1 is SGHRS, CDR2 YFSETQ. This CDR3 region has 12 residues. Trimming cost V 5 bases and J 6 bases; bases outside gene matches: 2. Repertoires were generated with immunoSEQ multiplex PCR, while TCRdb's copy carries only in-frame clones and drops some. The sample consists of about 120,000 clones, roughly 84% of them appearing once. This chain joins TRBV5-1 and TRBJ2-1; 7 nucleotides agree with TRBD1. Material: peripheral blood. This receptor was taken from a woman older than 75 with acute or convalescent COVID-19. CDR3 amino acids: CASSAGGNEQFF. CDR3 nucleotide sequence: TGCGCCAGCAGTGCAGGGGGCAATGAGCAGTTCTTC.